This TCR beta chain is from a study of blood T cell repertoires in COVID-19. Background on the study: Sources were T cells, B-cell-depleted T cells, or PBMCs; the material itself was cDNA or gDNA.

TCRdb keeps only in-frame clones here, not all; method: immunoSEQ multiplex PCR. Here the sample spans about 34,000 clones, about 90% being singletons. Germline assignment: CDR1 SEHNR and CDR2 FQNEAQ (reference sequence). This CDR3 comprises 14 residues. With 2 bases removed from V and 6 bases from J, the gap between germline ends came to 13 bases. The sample taken for sequencing was peripheral blood. The rearrangement uses TRBV7-9 and TRBJ1-1; D is unresolved. This TCR came from a man in his 60s with active COVID-19. The CDR3 region has the DNA TGTGCCAGCAGCTTAATGGCGGTCGGATCTGAAGCTTTCTTT. This translates into CASSLMAVGSEAFF.